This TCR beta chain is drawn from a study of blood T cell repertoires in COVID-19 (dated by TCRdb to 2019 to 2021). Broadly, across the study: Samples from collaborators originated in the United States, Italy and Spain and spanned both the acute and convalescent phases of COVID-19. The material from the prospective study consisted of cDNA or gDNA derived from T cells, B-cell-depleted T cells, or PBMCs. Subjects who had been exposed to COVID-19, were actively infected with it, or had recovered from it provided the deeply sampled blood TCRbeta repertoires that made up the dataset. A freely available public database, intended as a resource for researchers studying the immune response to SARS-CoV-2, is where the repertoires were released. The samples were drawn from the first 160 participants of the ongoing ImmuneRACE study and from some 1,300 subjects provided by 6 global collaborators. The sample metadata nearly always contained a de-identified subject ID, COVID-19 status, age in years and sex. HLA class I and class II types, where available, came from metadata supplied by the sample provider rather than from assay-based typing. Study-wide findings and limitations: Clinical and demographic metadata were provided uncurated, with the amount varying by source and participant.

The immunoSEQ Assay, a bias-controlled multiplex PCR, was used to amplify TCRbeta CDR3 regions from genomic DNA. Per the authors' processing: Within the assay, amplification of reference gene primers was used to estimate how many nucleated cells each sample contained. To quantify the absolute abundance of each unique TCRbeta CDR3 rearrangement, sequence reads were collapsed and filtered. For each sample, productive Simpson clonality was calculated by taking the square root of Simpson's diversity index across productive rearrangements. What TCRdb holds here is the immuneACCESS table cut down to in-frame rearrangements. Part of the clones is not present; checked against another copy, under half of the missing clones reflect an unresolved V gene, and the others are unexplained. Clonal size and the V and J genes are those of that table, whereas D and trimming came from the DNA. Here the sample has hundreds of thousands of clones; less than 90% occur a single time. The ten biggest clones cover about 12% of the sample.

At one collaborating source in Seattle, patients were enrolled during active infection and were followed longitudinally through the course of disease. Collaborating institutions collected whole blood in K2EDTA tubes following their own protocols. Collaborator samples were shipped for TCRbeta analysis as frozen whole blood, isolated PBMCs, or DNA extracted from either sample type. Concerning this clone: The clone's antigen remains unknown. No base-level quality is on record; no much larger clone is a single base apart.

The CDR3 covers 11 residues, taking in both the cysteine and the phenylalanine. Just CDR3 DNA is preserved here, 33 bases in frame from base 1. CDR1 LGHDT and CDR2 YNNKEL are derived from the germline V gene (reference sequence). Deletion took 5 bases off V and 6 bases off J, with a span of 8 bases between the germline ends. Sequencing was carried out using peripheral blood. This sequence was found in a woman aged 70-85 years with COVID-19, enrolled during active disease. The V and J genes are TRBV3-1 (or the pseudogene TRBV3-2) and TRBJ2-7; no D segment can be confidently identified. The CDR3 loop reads CASSFHIEQYF. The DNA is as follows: TGTGCCAGCAGCTTCCACATCGAGCAGTACTTC.